The TCR beta chain described here comes from a study of a mutant IDH1 vaccine in newly diagnosed glioma. For the study at large: Of treated patients, around 60% were men and approximately 40% women, averaging roughly 42 years. Antecedent treatment encompassed radiotherapy, temozolomide, or their combination; the majority received both.

This CDR3 has 15 amino acids. Germline V CDR1 and CDR2: GTSNPN, SVGIG (reference sequence). The V end lost 4 bases, the J end lost 0 bases, and 10 bases lay between the germline ends. Time point meaning: baseline, week 1 (first vaccination visit). Treatment here: pre-vaccination baseline after standard-of-care therapy. Each tumor in the donors was a new WHO grade 3 or 4 astrocytoma, IDH1-mutant and ATRX-lost. Using immunoSEQ multiplex PCR, the repertoire was profiled, and TCRdb retains in-frame clones only, with some absent. The sample lists approximately 16,000 clones; around 95% were seen once. The input for sequencing was peripheral blood mononuclear cells (PBMCs), taken from a glioma patient treated with radiotherapy, temozolomide or both. The receptor was derived from a woman aged 18-29 years with glioma. Some clones in this sample may be carry-over from other donors' samples. The chain combines TRBV30 with TRBJ2-6, with D perhaps matching TRBD1 or TRBD2 (5 bases each). The CDR3 reads CAWNYGGSGANVLTF. In DNA form, the CDR3 reads TGTGCCTGGAACTATGGGGGCTCTGGGGCCAACGTCCTGACTTTC.